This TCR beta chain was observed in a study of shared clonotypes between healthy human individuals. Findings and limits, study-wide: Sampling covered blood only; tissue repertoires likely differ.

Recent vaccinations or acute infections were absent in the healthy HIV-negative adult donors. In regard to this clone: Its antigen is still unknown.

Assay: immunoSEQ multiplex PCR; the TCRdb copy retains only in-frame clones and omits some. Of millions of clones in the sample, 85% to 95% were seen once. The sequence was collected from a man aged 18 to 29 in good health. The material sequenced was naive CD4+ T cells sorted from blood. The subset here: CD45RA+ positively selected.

The CDR3 sequence: CASRQQETQYF. As DNA, the CDR3 is TGTGCCAGCAGGCAACAAGAGACCCAGTACTTC. J is TRBJ2-5 and V is TRBV27; D is uncertain. The length of the CDR3 is 11 residues. Germline V CDR1 and CDR2: MNHEY, SMNVEV (reference sequence). Trimming removed 6 bases at V and 2 bases at J, with 4 bases between.